A selection of T cell receptor beta chains follows, all from one sample in a study of response to subunit inactivated influenza vaccine. TCRdb passed the RT-PCR reads through MiXCR, listing each CDR3 protein once. The sample includes 650,000 or so distinct CDR3 sequences, around 15% of them seen just once. Specimen: PBMCs from blood, collected 14 days before vaccination. The source of these receptors is a man aged 45-65 years who received an inactivated influenza vaccine. CDR3s include the opening cysteine and the closing phenylalanine or tryptophan. Fields, in order: V gene, D gene, clone size, J gene, CDR3 DNA, CDR3 protein. The D gene is left open where the match is weak. Clone size, where shown, is once, few, many, or a class for clones that have expanded.

v_call: TRBV10-3
d_call: TRBD2
clone_size: few
j_call: TRBJ2-4
cdr3_nt: TGTGCCATCAGTGAGTCAGAGCTAGCGGGGGCCAAAAACATTCAGTACTTC
cdr3_aa: CAISESELAGAKNIQYF

v_call: TRBV20-1
d_call: .
clone_size: few
j_call: TRBJ1-1
cdr3_nt: TGCAGTGCGCGACACGGGGCCAGGGGGAACACTGAAGCTTTCTTT
cdr3_aa: CSARHGARGNTEAFF

v_call: TRBV12-3/TRBV12-4
d_call: .
clone_size: many
j_call: TRBJ2-7
cdr3_nt: TGTGCCAGCAGCTTGGGCCAGTACTACGAGCAGTACTTC
cdr3_aa: CASSLGQYYEQYF

v_call: TRBV20-1
d_call: .
clone_size: .
j_call: TRBJ2-7
cdr3_nt: TGCAGTTCTCGGGGGCAAGCAGTCTACGAGCAGTACTTC
cdr3_aa: CSSRGQAVYEQYF

v_call: TRBV29-1
d_call: TRBD2
clone_size: .
j_call: TRBJ2-1
cdr3_nt: TGCAGCGTCCCCCGGACTAGCCTTCACAATGAGCAGTTCTTC
cdr3_aa: CSVPRTSLHNEQFF

v_call: TRBV27
d_call: .
clone_size: many
j_call: TRBJ2-1
cdr3_nt: TGTGCCAGCAGCAGGGCAGACTACAATGAGCAGTTCTTC
cdr3_aa: CASSRADYNEQFF

v_call: TRBV9
d_call: TRBD2
clone_size: .
j_call: TRBJ2-1
cdr3_nt: TGTGCCAGCAGCGGAAGGGGCGGGAGGGCCTTCGAGCAGTTCTTC
cdr3_aa: CASSGRGGRAFEQFF

v_call: TRBV7-2
d_call: TRBD1
clone_size: few
j_call: TRBJ2-2
cdr3_nt: TGTGCCAGCAGCTCTACAGGGGGCGGGGAGCTGTTTTTT
cdr3_aa: CASSSTGGGELFF

v_call: TRBV4-1
d_call: .
clone_size: few
j_call: TRBJ1-6
cdr3_nt: TGCGCCAGCAGCCAAGTCGAGAGCTCACCCCTCCACTTT
cdr3_aa: CASSQVESSPLHF

v_call: TRBV5-1
d_call: TRBD2
clone_size: .
j_call: TRBJ2-1
cdr3_nt: TGCGCCAGCAGCTTGGGGGAGACCTGGACTAGCGGATACAATGAGCAGTTCTTC
cdr3_aa: CASSLGETWTSGYNEQFF

v_call: TRBV28
d_call: TRBD2
clone_size: .
j_call: TRBJ2-3
cdr3_nt: TGTGCCAGCAGTTCCCCGGGACTAGCGGGAGCCTCAGATACGCAGTATTTT
cdr3_aa: CASSSPGLAGASDTQYF

v_call: TRBV15
d_call: .
clone_size: few
j_call: TRBJ2-7
cdr3_nt: TGTGCCACCAGCAGAGGAACGAGCCCGCGAGAGCAGTACTTC
cdr3_aa: CATSRGTSPREQYF

v_call: TRBV6-1
d_call: TRBD1
clone_size: .
j_call: TRBJ2-7
cdr3_nt: TGTGCCAGCAAACTATTCACCGGGACAGGCCTCTCCTACGAGCAGTACTTC
cdr3_aa: CASKLFTGTGLSYEQYF

v_call: TRBV12-3/TRBV12-4
d_call: TRBD2
clone_size: few
j_call: TRBJ2-5
cdr3_nt: TGTGCCAGCAGTGCCTTAGCGGGAGACAAGGAGACCCAGTACTTC
cdr3_aa: CASSALAGDKETQYF

v_call: TRBV5-1
d_call: TRBD2
clone_size: few
j_call: TRBJ2-1
cdr3_nt: TGCGCCAGCAGCTTGGGACTAGCGGGGACTCTCCGCTCCTACAATGAGCAGTTCTTC
cdr3_aa: CASSLGLAGTLRSYNEQFF

v_call: TRBV20-1
d_call: .
clone_size: .
j_call: TRBJ1-1
cdr3_nt: TGCAGTGCCAGTTCAGGGGCGCGAACTGAAGCTTTCTTT
cdr3_aa: CSASSGARTEAFF

v_call: TRBV19
d_call: .
clone_size: .
j_call: TRBJ2-1
cdr3_nt: TGTGCCAGTTCTCCGGGACCACAATACAATGAGCAGTTCTTC
cdr3_aa: CASSPGPQYNEQFF

v_call: TRBV5-6
d_call: .
clone_size: .
j_call: TRBJ1-1
cdr3_nt: TGTGCCAGCAGCTCAGTTCTTTGGACAGAAATGAACACTGAAGCTTTCTTT
cdr3_aa: CASSSVLWTEMNTEAFF

v_call: TRBV6-2/TRBV6-3
d_call: .
clone_size: .
j_call: TRBJ2-7
cdr3_nt: TGTGCCAGCAGTCTTTTGGGACCGAAGGAGGGTGAGCAGTACTTC
cdr3_aa: CASSLLGPKEGEQYF

v_call: TRBV2
d_call: .
clone_size: few
j_call: TRBJ1-6
cdr3_nt: TGTGCCAGCAGTGAAGCAAGGACAAGGCCGACACCCCTCCACTTT
cdr3_aa: CASSEARTRPTPLHF

v_call: TRBV10-3
d_call: .
clone_size: .
j_call: TRBJ2-1
cdr3_nt: TGTGCCATCAGTGTTATCTCAAACAATGAGCAGTTCTTC
cdr3_aa: CAISVISNNEQFF

v_call: TRBV7-2
d_call: .
clone_size: few
j_call: TRBJ2-1
cdr3_nt: TGTGCCAGCAGCTTAGGAGGGTCAATAGCCAATGAGCAGTTCTTC
cdr3_aa: CASSLGGSIANEQFF

v_call: TRBV20-1
d_call: TRBD1
clone_size: few
j_call: TRBJ2-5
cdr3_nt: TGCAGTGCTACTAATTTTCGACAGGGGCTGTCAGAGACCCAGTACTTC
cdr3_aa: CSATNFRQGLSETQYF

v_call: TRBV20-1
d_call: .
clone_size: .
j_call: TRBJ1-5
cdr3_nt: TGCAGTGCTAGTGGGTCTAGGTCGGGCAATCAGCCCCAGCATTTT
cdr3_aa: CSASGSRSGNQPQHF

v_call: TRBV4-1
d_call: .
clone_size: few
j_call: TRBJ1-4
cdr3_nt: TGCGCCAGCAGCCAAGCGAAACTAGCAGGGGCAGGTGAAAAACTGTTTTTT
cdr3_aa: CASSQAKLAGAGEKLFF

v_call: TRBV12-3/TRBV12-4
d_call: TRBD1
clone_size: few
j_call: TRBJ1-2
cdr3_nt: TGTGCCAGCAGTTTATCAGGGGGCGGCGGTGGCTACACCTTC
cdr3_aa: CASSLSGGGGGYTF

v_call: TRBV5-1
d_call: .
clone_size: few
j_call: TRBJ2-5
cdr3_nt: TGCGCCAGCAGCCCCAGGGCCGACGGGACCCAGTACTTC
cdr3_aa: CASSPRADGTQYF

v_call: TRBV12-3/TRBV12-4
d_call: .
clone_size: .
j_call: TRBJ2-7
cdr3_nt: TGTGCCAGCAGTTTAGATTGGACCTACGAGCAGTACTTC
cdr3_aa: CASSLDWTYEQYF

v_call: TRBV27
d_call: .
clone_size: .
j_call: TRBJ2-7
cdr3_nt: TGTGCCAGCAGTTCCCCCCTGCGGGGGCTCCCAGACGAGCAGTACTTC
cdr3_aa: CASSSPLRGLPDEQYF

v_call: TRBV29-1
d_call: .
clone_size: .
j_call: TRBJ2-1
cdr3_nt: TGCAGCGCGTTGTACCCCAGGAGACTAGGGGGGAATGAGCAGTTCTTC
cdr3_aa: CSALYPRRLGGNEQFF

v_call: TRBV29-1
d_call: TRBD1
clone_size: .
j_call: TRBJ2-7
cdr3_nt: TGCAGCGTCGAAACCGACGAGGGGACAGGGGCCTACGAGCAGTACTTC
cdr3_aa: CSVETDEGTGAYEQYF

v_call: TRBV29-1
d_call: TRBD2
clone_size: .
j_call: TRBJ2-1
cdr3_nt: TGCAGCGTTACCCTAGCGGGAGGACGCTACAATGAGCAGTTCTTC
cdr3_aa: CSVTLAGGRYNEQFF

v_call: TRBV20-1
d_call: .
clone_size: few
j_call: TRBJ2-2
cdr3_nt: TGCAGTGCCGGAGGGGGGATCGGGGAGCTGTTTTTT
cdr3_aa: CSAGGGIGELFF

v_call: TRBV6-5
d_call: .
clone_size: few
j_call: TRBJ2-7
cdr3_nt: TGTGCCAGCAGTTACTCGGGCAGGTCCGTCAACGAGCAGTACTTC
cdr3_aa: CASSYSGRSVNEQYF

v_call: TRBV5-1
d_call: .
clone_size: few
j_call: TRBJ2-1
cdr3_nt: TGCGCCAGCAGCTTGGTCATTAGCGAGAGCTCCTACAATGAGCAGTTCTTC
cdr3_aa: CASSLVISESSYNEQFF